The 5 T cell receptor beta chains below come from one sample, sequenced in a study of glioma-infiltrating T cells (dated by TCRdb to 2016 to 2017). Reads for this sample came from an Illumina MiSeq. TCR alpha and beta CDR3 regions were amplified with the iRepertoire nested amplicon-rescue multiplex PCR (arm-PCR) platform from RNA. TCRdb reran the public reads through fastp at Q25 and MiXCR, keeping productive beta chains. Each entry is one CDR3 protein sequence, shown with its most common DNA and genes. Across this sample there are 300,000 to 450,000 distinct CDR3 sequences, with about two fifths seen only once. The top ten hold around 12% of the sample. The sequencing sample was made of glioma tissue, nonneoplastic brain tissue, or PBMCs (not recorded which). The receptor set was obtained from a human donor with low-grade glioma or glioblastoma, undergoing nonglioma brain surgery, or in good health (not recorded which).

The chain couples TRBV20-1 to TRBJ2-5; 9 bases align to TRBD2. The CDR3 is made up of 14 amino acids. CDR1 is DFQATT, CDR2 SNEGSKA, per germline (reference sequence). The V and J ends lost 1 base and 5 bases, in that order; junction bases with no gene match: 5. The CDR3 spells CSARVCGRDETQYF. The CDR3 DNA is TGCAGTGCTAGAGTATGCGGGAGGGACGAGACCCAGTACTTC.

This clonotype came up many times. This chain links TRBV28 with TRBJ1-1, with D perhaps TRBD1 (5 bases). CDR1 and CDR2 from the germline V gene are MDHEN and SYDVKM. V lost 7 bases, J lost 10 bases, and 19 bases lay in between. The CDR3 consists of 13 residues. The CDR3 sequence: CASNGFTGLRAFF. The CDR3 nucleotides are TGTGCCAGCAATGGTTTCACGGGACTGCGAGCTTTCTTT.

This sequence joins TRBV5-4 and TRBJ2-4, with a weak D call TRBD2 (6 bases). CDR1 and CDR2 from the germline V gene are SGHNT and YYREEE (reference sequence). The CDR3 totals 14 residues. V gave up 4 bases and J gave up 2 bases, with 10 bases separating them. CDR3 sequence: CASSPGLTKNIQYF. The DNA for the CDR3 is TGTGCCAGCAGCCCGGGACTTACCAAAAACATTCAGTACTTC.

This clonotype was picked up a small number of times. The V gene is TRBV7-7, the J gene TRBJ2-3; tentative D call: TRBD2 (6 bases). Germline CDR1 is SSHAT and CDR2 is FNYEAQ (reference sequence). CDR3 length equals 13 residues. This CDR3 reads CASGRDLTDTQYF. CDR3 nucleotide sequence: TGTGCTAGCGGAAGGGATCTGACAGATACGCAGTATTTT. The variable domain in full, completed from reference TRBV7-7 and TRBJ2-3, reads GAGVSQSPRYKVTKRGQDVTLRCDPISSHATLYWYQQALGQGPEFLTYFNYEAQPDKSGLPSDRFSAERPEGSISTLTIQRTEQRDSAMYRCASGRDLTDTQYFGPGTRLTVL.

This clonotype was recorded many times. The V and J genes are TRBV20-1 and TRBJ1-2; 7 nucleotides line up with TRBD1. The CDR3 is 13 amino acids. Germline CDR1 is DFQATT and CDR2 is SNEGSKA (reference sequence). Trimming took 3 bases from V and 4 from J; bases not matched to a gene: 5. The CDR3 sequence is CSAREGAVYGYTF. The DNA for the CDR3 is TGCAGTGCTAGGGAGGGGGCGGTCTATGGCTACACCTTC.